This T cell receptor beta chain was sequenced for a study of T cell repertoires in cytomegalovirus infection. Study-wide results and caveats: Predominance within the ex vivo response was attributable to HLA-C-restricted CMV-specific TCR beta clonotypes.

From the reads, TCRdb called clonotypes with MiXCR, one entry per CDR3 protein. The profile shows nearly 650,000 distinct CDR3 sequences, approximately 24% of them singletons. Trimming pared 6 bases from V and 3 bases from J, leaving 14 bases between. The CDR3 loop spans 14 amino acids. CDR1 is MDHEN and CDR2 is SYDVKM in the germline V gene. This clonotype was recorded at least ten times. The antigen is not known. Specimen: CD8+ T cells from PBMCs. The rearrangement uses TRBV28 and TRBJ2-5; TRBD2 might be the D (6 bases). This clonotype was sampled from a human donor in good health (CMV status not recorded). Some clones in this sample may be carry-over from other donors' samples. The CDR3 loop is CASRPPREEETQYF. The CDR3 DNA is TGTGCCAGCAGACCCCCCAGGGAGGAAGAGACCCAGTACTTC.